These 26 T cell receptor beta chains originate from one sample sequenced in a study of T cell changes during pregnancy in multiple sclerosis (dated by TCRdb to between 2019 and 2020). The library came from the immunoSEQ multiplex PCR assay. TCRdb obtained this table from immuneACCESS and retained in-frame rearrangements with V and J assigned. These tables miss some clones; where compared with another copy, unresolved V genes account for less than half of the shortfall, and the remainder is unexplained. This sample lists fewer than 65,000 clones; about 91% were detected once. The ten largest clonotypes hold roughly 0.85% of the sample. The sample here was peripheral blood, taken before pregnancy. The receptors originated from a female donor with multiple sclerosis, enrolled in a pregnancy study.

V is TRBV7-3 and J is TRBJ2-2, with 8 nucleotides matching TRBD2. The CDR3 covers 16 residues. V trimming: 11 bases; J trimming: 4 bases; junction bases outside the gene matches: 15. Per germline, CDR1 SGHTA and CDR2 FQGTGA. The CDR3 loop is CAPPPGGMNLTGELFF. In DNA form, the CDR3 reads TGTGCCCCACCTCCGGGAGGGATGAATCTCACCGGGGAGCTGTTTTTT.

The chain combines TRBV28 with TRBJ2-7; 7 bases are shared with TRBD1. The CDR3 loop spans 15 amino acids. CDR1 and CDR2 from the germline V gene are MDHEN and SYDVKM. The DNA of the CDR3 is TGTGACCTACAGGGGTCCTACTTAAGCTCCTACGAGCAGTACTTC. Translating gives CDLQGSYLSSYEQYF.

J is TRBJ2-1 and V is TRBV7-8; TRBD1 matches at 7 bases. CDR3 size: 15 residues. CDR1 and CDR2 from the germline V gene are SGHVS and FQNEAQ. With 2 bases clipped from V and 2 bases from J, the junction kept 3 bases outside the gene matches. The CDR3 sequence is CASSLTGETYNEQFF. In DNA form, the CDR3 reads TGTGCCAGCAGCTTAACAGGGGAGACCTACAATGAGCAGTTCTTC.

The chain uses TRBV2 and TRBJ2-1; 12 bases match TRBD2. CDR3 length equals 16 residues. J lost 4 bases, V lost 9 bases, and 10 bases had no gene match. Germline CDR1 SNHLY, CDR2 FYNNEI. The CDR3 here is CASTPSGGAGYNEQFF. The CDR3 region has the DNA TGTGCCAGTACGCCTAGCGGGGGGGCAGGTTACAATGAGCAGTTCTTC.

The CDR3 nucleotides read TGTGCCAGCAGCTTAGGGACAGGGGCCAATCAGCCCCAGCATTTT. Protein product: CASSLGTGANQPQHF. The chain uses TRBV7-2 and TRBJ1-5; 9 bases line up with TRBD1. CDR3 length: 15 amino acids. The J segment lost 3 bases and the V segment lost 1 base, leaving 1 base of the junction unmatched. The germline gives CDR1 SGHTA, CDR2 FQGNSA.

The chain joins TRBV19 to TRBJ1-1; 8 bases map to TRBD1. The germline V gene has CDR1 LNHDA and CDR2 SQIVND (reference sequence). Trimming cost V 7 bases and J 6 bases; bases outside gene matches: 7. The CDR3 loop spans 13 amino acids. The CDR3 nucleotides are TGTGCCAGTACCCCCGACAGGGGCTCTGAAGCTTTCTTT. Translation gives CASTPDRGSEAFF.

The sample holds one count of this clone. The rearrangement links TRBV18 to TRBJ1-2; D unclear. Deletions cut 8 bases from V and 4 bases from J, with 17 bases between. Germline CDR1 is KGHSH and CDR2 is LQKENI. This CDR3 is 14 amino acids long. The CDR3 DNA is TGTGCCAGCACAAAGGTGGAGAGTTTCTATGGCTACACCTTC. It codes for CASTKVESFYGYTF. Full variable domain (outside the CDR3, taken from reference TRBV18 and TRBJ1-2): NAGVMQNPRHLVRRRGQEARLRCSPMKGHSHVYWYRQLPEEGLKFMVYLQKENIIDESGMPKERFSAEFPKEGPSILRIQQVVRGDSAAYFCASTKVESFYGYTFGSGTRLTVV.

The rearrangement links TRBV18 to TRBJ1-1, with TRBD1 as a possible D gene (6 bases). V gave up 6 bases and J gave up 6 bases, with 14 bases separating them. Germline V gene sequence: CDR1 KGHSH, CDR2 LQKENI. This CDR3 spans 13 amino acids. CDR3 nucleotides: TGTGCCAGCTCGCCTACAGGGTCGGCTGAAGCTTTCTTT. This translates into CASSPTGSAEAFF.

This clone has just one count. The gene calls are TRBV5-4 and TRBJ1-2; tentatively, D is TRBD1 (5 bases). This CDR3 has 14 amino acids. V was shortened by 5 bases and J by 0 bases, with 11 bases between the two germline ends. Looked up from germline, CDR1 is SGHNT and CDR2 is YYREEE (reference sequence). The CDR3 here is CASSGAPANYGYTF. The CDR3 nucleotides are TGTGCCAGCAGTGGGGCTCCTGCTAACTATGGCTACACCTTC.

This clone came up once. This chain joins TRBV7-8 and TRBJ2-2; D gene uncertain. The CDR3 sequence is 12 residues long. The V gene lost 7 bases and the J gene lost 6 bases, with 9 bases spanning the gap. Germline CDR1 SGHVS, CDR2 FQNEAQ. CDR3 nucleotide sequence: TGTGCCAGCATAAAGAGGTCCGGGGAGCTGTTTTTT. Translated: CASIKRSGELFF.

V and J are TRBV14 and TRBJ1-2; D may be TRBD1 (6 bases). This CDR3 contains 15 residues. Germline CDR1 is SGHDN and CDR2 is FVKESK. V lost 5 bases, J lost 8 bases, and 21 bases lay in between. CDR3 amino acids: CASSAKIGPGEGYTF. CDR3 bases: TGTGCCAGCAGCGCAAAAATCGGTCCAGGGGAAGGCTACACCTTC. Together with reference TRBV14 and TRBJ1-2, the CDR3 gives the full variable domain: EAGVTQFPSHSVIEKGQTVTLRCDPISGHDNLYWYRRVMGKEIKFLLHFVKESKQDESGMPNNRFLAERTGGTYSTLKVQPAELEDSGVYFCASSAKIGPGEGYTFGSGTRLTVV.

The V call is TRBV4-2, the J call TRBJ1-4, with 7 bases that match TRBD1. The V and J ends lost 1 base and 4 bases, in that order; junction bases with no gene match: 6. This CDR3 has 16 residues. CDR1 LGHNA and CDR2 YNFKEQ come from the germline V gene. CDR3 sequence: CASSQGPGGNNEKLFF. The CDR3 DNA is TGTGCCAGCAGCCAAGGGCCAGGGGGGAATAATGAAAAACTGTTTTTT.

The chain joins TRBV14 to TRBJ1-1; D is unclear. Germline-derived CDR1 and CDR2 are SGHDN and FVKESK. The CDR3 runs 15 residues. The V gene lost 0 bases and the J gene lost 7 bases, with 15 bases spanning the gap. CDR3 nucleotides: TGTGCCAGCAGCCAAGATCTTGGAGGGCTGGGTGAAGCTTTCTTT. Translation gives CASSQDLGGLGEAFF.

As to this clone: Mismatch with germline at one junction end may stem from a read error. Within the sample, other DNA sequences also encode this same CDR3. This chain joins TRBV7-9 and TRBJ2-1; 11 bases match TRBD1. CDR3 size: 15 residues. Germline CDR1 is SEHNR and CDR2 is FQNEAQ (reference sequence). The DNA for the CDR3 is TGCGCCAGCAGCCGCCCGGGACAGGGGGTGAATGAGCAGTTCTTC. Amino acids: CASSRPGQGVNEQFF.

The chain couples TRBV9 to TRBJ2-1; D perhaps matches TRBD2 (5 bases). The CDR3 loop spans 17 amino acids. CDR1 SGDLS and CDR2 YYNGEE come from the germline V gene. V dropped 3 bases and J dropped 0 bases, with 16 bases sitting between them. DNA for the CDR3: TGTGCCAGCAGCGCAGAGCTGCGGGTCAGCTCCTACAATGAGCAGTTCTTC. It codes for CASSAELRVSSYNEQFF.

This clone was counted only a few times. The rearrangement joins TRBV4-2 to TRBJ1-1; no reliable D call. Deletions cut 0 bases from V and 1 base from J, with 15 bases between. The germline V gene has CDR1 LGHNA and CDR2 YNFKEQ. The CDR3 has 17 amino acids. The CDR3 protein is CASSQEVLHTGNTEAFF. In DNA, the CDR3 is TGTGCCAGCAGCCAAGAGGTCCTCCACACGGGGAACACTGAAGCTTTCTTT.

The chain combines TRBV4-3 with TRBJ1-1; 9 positions agree with TRBD1. Germline CDR1 and CDR2: LGHNA and YSLEER. The CDR3 extends over 14 amino acids. J was trimmed by 5 bases and V by 5 bases; bases with no gene match: 6. The CDR3 spells CASSSQGALTEAFF. In DNA, the CDR3 is TGCGCCAGCAGCTCACAGGGGGCTCTTACTGAAGCTTTCTTT.

CDR3: CASSVDPAGAQYF. Written as DNA, the CDR3 is TGTGCCAGCAGCGTAGATCCAGCGGGGGCGCAGTATTTT. The chain employs TRBV9 and TRBJ2-3, with 8 positions matching TRBD2. The CDR3 has 13 amino acids. The germline V gene has CDR1 SGDLS and CDR2 YYNGEE. The V gene end was trimmed by 0 bases and the J gene end by 10 bases; junction bases not matched to a gene: 4.

The J gene is TRBJ1-6, the V gene TRBV29-1; a possible D gene is TRBD1 (6 bases). Germline V gene sequence: CDR1 SQVTM, CDR2 ANQGSEA. The V and J ends lost 7 bases and 8 bases respectively, with 24 bases between them. CDR3 length: 16 amino acids. CDR3 nucleotides: TGCAGCGCCGCCGAGGGGGGGGGCCCGGGGGATTCACCCCTCCACTTT. Its translation: CSAAEGGGPGDSPLHF.

J is TRBJ1-1 and V is TRBV9; D gene ambiguous. This CDR3 has 17 residues. V lost 0 bases and J lost 0, with 15 bases in between. Germline CDR1 and CDR2: SGDLS and YYNGEE. This CDR3 reads CASSVVQSAIMNTEAFF. CDR3 in DNA: TGTGCCAGCAGCGTAGTCCAGAGCGCAATTATGAACACTGAAGCTTTCTTT.

V and J are TRBV6-5 and TRBJ1-1, with TRBD1 as a possible D gene (6 bases). The germline V gene has CDR1 MNHEY and CDR2 SVGAGI. Deletions cut 6 bases from V and 0 bases from J, with 11 bases between. The CDR3 contains 14 residues. For the CDR3, the DNA is TGTGCCAGCAGGTTCGGACAGTTGAACACTGAAGCTTTCTTT. It translates to CASRFGQLNTEAFF.

The rearrangement joins TRBV11-2 to TRBJ1-3, with 9 nucleotides matching TRBD1. With V trimmed by 1 base and J by 3 bases, 1 base remained unmatched. The CDR3 length is 15 residues. CDR1 and CDR2 (germline): SGHAT, FQNNGV. CDR3 DNA sequence: TGTGCCAGCAGCTTAGGGACAGGGGTTGGAAACACCATATATTTT. It specifies CASSLGTGVGNTIYF.

The rearrangement links TRBV5-4 to TRBJ1-5; a weak D match, TRBD1 (6 bases). Germline lookup yields CDR1 SGHNT and CDR2 YYREEE (reference sequence). This CDR3 region has 17 residues. V lost 0 bases and J 4 bases, leaving 17 bases between the germline ends. CDR3 in amino acids: CASSLGGPGDTNQPQHF. In DNA form, the CDR3 reads TGTGCCAGCAGCTTGGGAGGTCCAGGGGACACTAATCAGCCCCAGCATTTT.

The chain links TRBV6-5 to TRBJ2-7; TRBD2 agrees at 7 bases. Germline CDR1 MNHEY, CDR2 SVGAGI. The CDR3 is made up of 15 amino acids. Trimming at V came to 2 bases and at J to 3 bases, leaving 7 bases not matched to a gene. CDR3 residues: CASSYQTSKGYEQYF. The CDR3 DNA follows: TGTGCCAGCAGTTACCAGACTAGCAAGGGCTACGAGCAGTACTTC.

The chain uses TRBV15 and TRBJ1-2, with D possibly being TRBD1 (6 bases). Germline assignment: CDR1 LNHNV and CDR2 YYDKDF (reference sequence). This CDR3 has 15 residues. V gave up 3 bases and J gave up 4 bases, with 15 bases separating them. CDR3 in DNA: TGTGCCACCAGCAGCTCCAGGGGATCGGGCTATGGCTACACCTTC. It specifies CATSSSRGSGYGYTF.

J is TRBJ1-5 and V is TRBV18; weak D call: TRBD1 (6 bases). Trimming shortened V by 3 bases and J by 6 bases, and 15 bases separated the two germline ends. CDR1 and CDR2 (germline): KGHSH, LQKENI. CDR3 size: 15 residues. As DNA, the CDR3 is TGTGCCAGCTCACCCGGGGACACGGGGGGTCAGCCCCAGCATTTT. It codes for CASSPGDTGGQPQHF.